A single sample is the source of the 8 T cell receptor beta chains below, sequenced in a study of PD-L1 blockade in urothelial cancer. Libraries were prepared by immunoSEQ multiplex PCR; TCRdb keeps only in-frame clonotypes and omits some of them. The sample yields some 49,000 clones, 70% to 90% seen once. The starting material was PBMCs, obtained around atezolizumab (anti-PD-L1) treatment. The source of these receptors is a man in his sixties with urothelial cancer.

The V call is TRBV28, the J call TRBJ2-2; D not resolved. V lost 5 bases and J 5 bases, leaving 24 bases between the germline ends. CDR3 size: 18 residues. Germline-derived CDR1 and CDR2 are MDHEN and SYDVKM. CDR3 region: CASSVLSYQSVLTGELFF. The CDR3, as DNA: TGTGCCAGCAGTGTCCTTTCCTACCAATCTGTTTTAACCGGGGAGCTGTTTTTT. Full variable domain (outside the CDR3, taken from reference TRBV28 and TRBJ2-2): DVKVTQSSRYLVKRTGEKVFLECVQDMDHENMFWYRQDPGLGLRLIYFSYDVKMKEKGDIPEGYSVSREKKERFSLILESASTNQTSMYLCASSVLSYQSVLTGELFFGEGSRLTVL.

V gene TRBV19 combines with J gene TRBJ1-5; a possible D gene is TRBD1 (5 bases). Looked up from germline, CDR1 is LNHDA and CDR2 is SQIVND (reference sequence). Trimming took 10 bases from V and 7 from J, leaving 20 bases between them. This CDR3 is built from 14 residues. The CDR3 DNA is TGTGCCACCGCCGGCGGGACTCACGGACAGCCCCAGCATTTT. Translating it yields CATAGGTHGQPQHF.

The rearrangement links TRBV27 to TRBJ1-5, with D possibly matching TRBD1 (5 bases). CDR3 length: 15 residues. V was shortened by 5 bases and J by 5 bases, with 16 bases between the two germline ends. From germline, CDR1 is MNHEY and CDR2 SMNVEV (reference sequence). CDR3 nucleotide sequence: TGTGCCAGCAGTCTTCGGGGGACGGGTGATCAGCCCCAGCATTTT. Translation gives CASSLRGTGDQPQHF.

This clone was seen a single time. The chain is built from TRBV20-1 and TRBJ2-1; D is ambiguous. Trimming cost V 3 bases and J 7 bases, with 4 bases left between them. Germline values: CDR1 DFQATT, CDR2 SNEGSKA (reference sequence). This CDR3 comprises 10 residues. CDR3: CSASPNEQFF. The CDR3, as DNA: TGCAGTGCTAGCCCGAATGAGCAGTTCTTC.

The rearrangement joins TRBV30 to TRBJ1-3; D remains unclear. CDR3 length: 15 amino acids. CDR1 is GTSNPN, CDR2 SVGIG, per germline (reference sequence). Trimming took off 2 bases at V and 3 bases at J, with 14 bases between the two ends. CDR3 nucleotides: TGTGCCTGGAGTAGAGTGAGGATCCTTGGAAACACCATATATTTT. It translates to CAWSRVRILGNTIYF.

This chain joins TRBV14 and TRBJ2-1; 8 bases match TRBD2. The CDR3 has 15 amino acids. Germline V gives CDR1 SGHDN, CDR2 FVKESK. The ends lost 2 bases at V and 3 bases at J; junction bases unmatched: 3. CDR3 bases: TGTGCCAGCAGCCAAAGACTAGCGTACTACAATGAGCAGTTCTTC. It yields the protein CASSQRLAYYNEQFF.

This clone was observed once. The rearrangement uses TRBV5-4 and TRBJ2-5; 9 bases map to TRBD1. Trimming cost V 0 bases and J 5 bases; bases outside gene matches: 8. The CDR3 runs to 16 residues. Germline loops: CDR1 SGHNT, CDR2 YYREEE (reference sequence). This CDR3 reads CASSLGPQGAGETQYF. In DNA, the CDR3 is TGTGCCAGCAGCTTGGGGCCACAGGGGGCGGGGGAGACCCAGTACTTC.

This chain uses TRBV9 with TRBJ2-7, with D perhaps matching TRBD1 (5 bases). Trimming took off 0 bases at V and 2 bases at J, with 9 bases between the two ends. Germline V gene sequence: CDR1 SGDLS, CDR2 YYNGEE. CDR3 length equals 14 residues. The CDR3 region is CASSVAWGAYEQYF. The CDR3 bases are TGTGCCAGCAGCGTAGCGTGGGGCGCCTACGAGCAGTACTTC.